The 13 T cell receptor beta chains below come from one sample, sequenced in a study of breast tumors, draining lymph nodes, adjacent tissues. Via MiXCR, TCRdb re-called the multiplex PCR reads, giving one row per CDR3 protein. The repertoire has approximately 130,000 distinct CDR3 sequences, 21% of them found once; the top ten carry about 2%. Axillary draining lymph nodes of breast cancer patients supplied the node samples. Sequenced material: axillary lymph node tissue. These receptors came from a female donor with breast cancer. Some clones in this sample may be carry-over from other donors' samples.

The V gene is TRBV6-6, the J gene TRBJ1-5, with D maybe TRBD1 (6 bases). Germline assignment: CDR1 MNHNY and CDR2 SVGAGI (reference sequence). There are 17 residues in the CDR3. Trimming removed 2 bases from V and 5 bases from J, with 19 bases in between. CDR3 nucleotides: TGTGCCAGCAGTTACGCGCAACAGGGCCACAAGGATCAGCCCCAGCATTTT. Translated: CASSYAQQGHKDQPQHF.

This clonotype was observed many times. This chain's CDR3 is CASKGPLGEQFF. The CDR3 DNA reads as TGTGCTAGTAAGGGCCCCTTGGGTGAGCAGTTCTTC. The V gene is TRBV12-5, the J gene TRBJ2-1; D not resolved. Germline V CDR1 and CDR2: LGHNT, FRNRAP. The V end lost 8 bases, the J end lost 9 bases, and 14 bases lay between the germline ends. The length of the CDR3 is 12 residues.

For this clonotype: Just one base apart from a much larger clone, this may be a read error. The rearrangement links TRBV29-1 to TRBJ2-2, with a possible D match to TRBD2 (5 bases). This CDR3 has 13 residues. Per the germline V gene, CDR1 is SQVTM and CDR2 is ANQGSEA. CDR3 in amino acids: CSVVAPNTGELSF. CDR3 nucleotide sequence: TGCAGCGTTGTCGCGCCGAACACCGGGGAGCTGTCTTTT.

This clonotype was picked up many times. The chain recombines TRBV20-1 with TRBJ1-4, with unresolved D. Germline CDR1 DFQATT, CDR2 SNEGSKA (reference sequence). The CDR3 length is 11 residues. The V gene lost 4 bases and the J gene lost 4 bases, with 4 bases spanning the gap. The CDR3 here is CSAIFNEKLFF. In DNA form, the CDR3 reads TGCAGTGCTATTTTTAATGAAAAACTGTTTTTT.

This clonotype was found many times. The chain recombines TRBV2 with TRBJ1-4; 7 positions agree with TRBD1. The CDR3 is 14 residues long. With V trimmed by 6 bases and J by 7 bases, 8 bases remained unmatched. CDR1 and CDR2 (germline): SNHLY, FYNNEI. CDR3 sequence: CASRMGQRGEKLFF. The CDR3 DNA reads TGTGCCAGCAGGATGGGACAGCGGGGTGAAAAACTGTTTTTT.

The chain combines TRBV3-1 with TRBJ2-5; the D call may be TRBD1 or TRBD2 (6 bases each). V was cut by 4 bases and J by 5 bases, with 17 bases left in between. The CDR3 contains 15 residues. Germline values: CDR1 LGHDT, CDR2 YNNKEL (reference sequence). The chain's CDR3 is CASSPRPRRGETQYF. CDR3 bases: TGTGCCAGCAGCCCCAGGCCTCGGAGGGGGGAGACCCAGTACTTC.

Ten or more counts support this clonotype. The chain links TRBV30 to TRBJ2-7; D not resolved. V lost 2 bases and J 7 bases, leaving 12 bases between the germline ends. The CDR3 has 12 amino acids. Germline V gene lookup returns CDR1 GTSNPN and CDR2 SVGIG (reference sequence). CDR3 region: CAWSPPRSEQYF. The CDR3 DNA reads as TGTGCCTGGAGTCCGCCCAGGTCGGAGCAGTACTTC.

As for this clonotype: A clone one base away is much larger, so this may be a read error. Written as DNA, the CDR3 is TGTGCCAGCAGCGCAGCTAGCGGGGTGGATACGCAGTATTTT. Protein sequence: CASSAASGVDTQYF. The rearrangement joins TRBV11-1 to TRBJ2-3; 9 bases agree with TRBD2. Per germline, CDR1 SGHAT and CDR2 FQDESV (reference sequence). With 5 bases clipped from V and 6 bases from J, the junction kept 6 bases outside the gene matches. The CDR3 length is 14 residues. The variable domain in full, completed from reference TRBV11-1 and TRBJ2-3, reads EAEVAQSPRYKITEKSQAVAFWCDPISGHATLYWYRQILGQGPELLVQFQDESVVDDSQLPKDRFSAERLKGVDSTLKIQPAELGDSAMYLCASSAASGVDTQYFGPGTRLTVL.

This clonotype was observed at least ten times. The chain is built from TRBV5-6 and TRBJ1-4; D is perhaps TRBD1 (6 bases). With 2 bases removed from V and 11 bases from J, the gap between germline ends came to 19 bases. The length of the CDR3 is 15 residues. CDR1 and CDR2 (germline): SGHDT, YYEEEE. The CDR3 reads CASSFYEGGFEKLFF. In DNA form, the CDR3 reads TGTGCCAGCAGCTTTTATGAGGGGGGATTCGAGAAACTGTTTTTT. Drawing the rest from reference TRBV5-6 and TRBJ1-4, the complete variable domain is DAGVTQSPTHLIKTRGQQVTLRCSPKSGHDTVSWYQQALGQGPQFIFQYYEEEERQRGNFPDRFSGHQFPNYSSELNVNALLLGDSALYLCASSFYEGGFEKLFFGSGTQLSVL.

This clonotype occurred many times. The rearrangement links TRBV15 to TRBJ2-7, with 7 bases aligning to TRBD1. The germline CDR1 and CDR2 sequences are LNHNV and YYDKDF (reference sequence). The junction had 10 bases not matched to a gene; V was cut back by 1 base and J by 4 bases. There are 16 residues in the CDR3. The CDR3, as DNA: TGTGCCACCAGCAGAGTTCGCAGGGACAGTATGTACGAGCAGTACTTC. Protein sequence: CATSRVRRDSMYEQYF.

Ten or more counts support this clonotype. The rearrangement links TRBV7-9 to TRBJ2-7; 7 bases match TRBD1. The CDR3 extends over 12 amino acids. CDR1 SEHNR and CDR2 FQNEAQ come from the germline V gene (reference sequence). Trimming cost V 5 bases and J 7 bases; bases outside gene matches: 5. The chain's CDR3 is CASSLDRDEQYF. DNA of the CDR3: TGTGCCAGCAGCCTCGACAGGGATGAGCAGTACTTC.

In the case of this clonotype: A much bigger clone sits one base away, suggesting this may be a read error. The V and J genes are TRBV10-3 and TRBJ2-7; a weak D match, TRBD2 (5 bases). Looked up from germline, CDR1 is ENHRY and CDR2 is SYGVKD. CDR3 length equals 12 residues. The CDR3 nucleotides are TGTGCCGTCAGTGGGAGCTCCTACGAGCAGTACTTC. Translation: CAVSGSSYEQYF.

The rearrangement uses TRBV6-2 or TRBV6-3 and TRBJ2-2; 12 bases match TRBD2. This CDR3 region has 16 residues. Germline V gene data show CDR1 as MNHEY and CDR2 as SVGEGT. J gave up 6 bases and V 5 bases, and 7 bases lay outside the gene matches. CDR3 bases: TGTGCCAGCAGTCGGGCGACTAGCGGGAGACCCGGGGAGCTGTTTTTT. It yields the protein CASSRATSGRPGELFF.